These 17 T cell receptor beta chains originate from one sample sequenced in a study of T cells in Graves' hyperthyroidism and ophthalmopathy. TCR beta CDR3 regions were amplified from RNA. In the first-round RT-PCR of the TCR CDR3, the HTBI primer set was used. TCRdb passed the multiplex PCR reads through MiXCR, listing each CDR3 protein once. The sample lists roughly 570,000 distinct CDR3 sequences; roughly 50% were seen once. The sample was peripheral blood or thyroid tissue (not recorded which). These receptor sequences come from a woman aged 18-29 years with Graves' hyperthyroidism.

The chain is built from TRBV18 and TRBJ1-1; 9 bases are shared with TRBD1. The CDR3 spans 16 residues. Germline CDR1 is KGHSH and CDR2 is LQKENI. V gave up 4 bases and J gave up 1 base; unmatched junction bases: 7. CDR3: CASSLRPGQGNTEAFF. The CDR3 DNA reads TGTGCCAGCTCACTAAGACCGGGACAGGGGAACACTGAAGCTTTCTTT.

The rearrangement links TRBV24-1 to TRBJ1-4, with D perhaps TRBD1 (6 bases). Trimming left V 10 bases short and J 7 bases short, with 18 bases between. Germline assignment: CDR1 KGHDR and CDR2 SFDVKD. This CDR3 is 14 amino acids long. CDR3 sequence: CATSTGNTGEKLFF. The CDR3 nucleotides are TGTGCCACTTCAACAGGGAACACTGGTGAAAAACTGTTTTTT.

This clonotype was recorded many times. This chain uses TRBV6-5 with TRBJ2-2; 10 nucleotides align to TRBD2. The CDR3 runs 15 residues. Germline-derived CDR1 and CDR2 are MNHEY and SVGAGI. With V trimmed by 6 bases and J by 5 bases, 6 bases remained unmatched. The DNA for the CDR3 is TGTGCCAGCAGCGGACTAGCGGTCCTTACCGGGGAGCTGTTTTTT. It yields the protein CASSGLAVLTGELFF.

Concerning this clonotype itself: Its ends do not fully match the called genes, so a read error is possible. This chain links TRBV20-1 with TRBJ1-2; D is undetermined. The CDR3 spans 16 residues. CDR1 is DFQATT, CDR2 SNEGSKA, per germline (reference sequence). The CDR3: CSASAGPTEANYGYAF. In DNA, the CDR3 is TGCAGTGCTAGTGCGGGTCCCACAGAAGCTAACTATGGCTACGCCTTC.

This clonotype has a count of ten or more. The chain links TRBV4-1 to TRBJ2-5; 11 bases align to TRBD2. J was trimmed by 6 bases and V by 0 bases; bases with no gene match: 6. The CDR3 runs to 16 residues. Germline V CDR1 and CDR2: MGHRA, YSYEKL. CDR3 nucleotides: TGCGCCAGCAGCCAAGAGGCGGGACTAGCGGTTAAGACCCAGTACTTC. Amino acids: CASSQEAGLAVKTQYF.

The rearrangement joins TRBV24-1 to TRBJ2-3, with a weak D call TRBD2 (6 bases). The CDR3 spans 16 residues. The germline V gene has CDR1 KGHDR and CDR2 SFDVKD. V was pared by 9 bases and J by 4 bases, with 22 bases between. CDR3 loop: CATSDGVLASADTQYF. In DNA form, the CDR3 reads TGTGCCACCTCGGATGGGGTCCTAGCGTCAGCAGATACGCAGTATTTT.

V is TRBV10-3 and J is TRBJ1-6; possibly TRBD1 for D (6 bases). The CDR3 consists of 14 residues. The V gene lost 4 bases and the J gene lost 8 bases, with 12 bases spanning the gap. Germline lookup yields CDR1 ENHRY and CDR2 SYGVKD. DNA of the CDR3: TGTGCCATCAGTGCCGAGACAGGAGATTCACCCCTCCACTTT. Translation gives CAISAETGDSPLHF.

The chain carries TRBV5-1 and TRBJ2-7; D might be TRBD2 (5 bases). The V gene lost 8 bases and the J gene lost 3 bases, with 18 bases spanning the gap. CDR1 and CDR2 from the germline V gene are SGHRS and YFSETQ. The CDR3 is 14 amino acids. Here the CDR3 DNA reads TGCGCCAGTAGCCCCAGCGGAAGTATCTACGAGCAGTACTTC. Translation: CASSPSGSIYEQYF.

The table lists this clonotype with a few counts. The chain has TRBV4-2 and TRBJ1-4, with 9 bases that match TRBD1. Germline V gene lookup returns CDR1 LGHNA and CDR2 YNFKEQ. Trimming took 7 bases from V and 1 from J; bases not matched to a gene: 1. There are 14 residues in the CDR3. The DNA of the CDR3 is TGTGCCAGCAAGGACAGGGGAACTAATGAAAAACTGTTTTTT. Its protein is CASKDRGTNEKLFF.

To note about this clonotype: This may be a read error, as it is one base from a much larger clone. The DNA of the CDR3 is TGTGCCAGCAGTGGGGACTCTCAAGCGACCCAGTACTTC. Translated: CASSGDSQATQYF. The chain employs TRBV2 and TRBJ2-5, with TRBD2 as a possible D gene (6 bases). Germline V gene sequence: CDR1 SNHLY, CDR2 FYNNEI. This CDR3 region has 13 residues.

This clonotype was observed a single time. The rearrangement uses TRBV24-1 and TRBJ1-1; the match to TRBD1 covers 9 bases. V shed 6 bases and J 5 bases; nucleotides not matched to a gene: 6. The CDR3 totals 14 residues. Germline V gene sequence: CDR1 KGHDR, CDR2 SFDVKD. Written as DNA, the CDR3 is TGTGCCACCAGTACGACAGGGGGACGAACTGAAGCTTTCTTT. It codes for CATSTTGGRTEAFF.

This clonotype was recorded at least ten times. The V gene is TRBV10-3, the J gene TRBJ2-2; D is possibly TRBD1 (5 bases). Germline CDR1 reads ENHRY; CDR2 reads SYGVKD. The V end was cut by 6 bases, the J end by 0 bases, with 20 bases between. CDR3 length: 18 residues. CDR3 region: CAISPFIQDTPNTGELFF. In nucleotides, the CDR3 is TGTGCCATCAGCCCCTTCATACAGGACACGCCGAACACCGGGGAGCTGTTTTTT.

This chain links TRBV24-1 with TRBJ2-7; D gene ambiguous. Germline lookup yields CDR1 KGHDR and CDR2 SFDVKD. The V end was cut by 3 bases, the J end by 7 bases, with 12 bases between. This CDR3 contains 13 residues. The CDR3 DNA reads as TGTGCCACCAGTGATAGGCCTCTGGATGAGCAGTACTTC. Its protein product is CATSDRPLDEQYF.

This clonotype was seen repeatedly, ten times or more. This chain connects TRBV12-3 or TRBV12-4 to TRBJ1-4; TRBD1 matches 7 bases. Germline trimming cut 5 bases from V and 4 bases from J; bases unmatched to any gene: 7. The CDR3 has 15 residues. This CDR3 is CASSASGTDNEKLFF. The DNA of the CDR3 is TGTGCCAGCAGTGCATCCGGGACAGATAATGAAAAACTGTTTTTT.

This clonotype showed up just a few times. The rearrangement links TRBV7-8 to TRBJ2-7; D not resolved. The germline CDR1 and CDR2 sequences are SGHVS and FQNEAQ. CDR3 length: 12 amino acids. Trimming stripped 5 bases from V and 7 bases from J, with 12 bases between. DNA of the CDR3: TGTGCCAGCAGCCCCCTCTTAGAGGAGCAGTACTTC. This encodes CASSPLLEEQYF.

This clonotype has at least ten counts. The V call is TRBV20-1, the J call TRBJ2-7; no firm D call. The CDR3 has 17 amino acids. Trimming removed 2 bases from V and 0 bases from J, with 20 bases in between. Germline values: CDR1 DFQATT, CDR2 SNEGSKA (reference sequence). DNA for the CDR3: TGCAGTGCTAGACCCGCGTTGGGCGCCAAAACCTCCTACGAGCAGTACTTC. This sequence encodes CSARPALGAKTSYEQYF.

This clonotype was found many times. This chain links TRBV2 with TRBJ2-5; 8 bases are shared with TRBD2. J gave up 1 base and V 6 bases, and 7 bases lay outside the gene matches. The CDR3 sequence is 15 residues long. Germline values: CDR1 SNHLY, CDR2 FYNNEI. CDR3 in DNA: TGTGCCAGCAGAAGCGGGAGTTTTTCCCAAGAGACCCAGTACTTC. Translating gives CASRSGSFSQETQYF.